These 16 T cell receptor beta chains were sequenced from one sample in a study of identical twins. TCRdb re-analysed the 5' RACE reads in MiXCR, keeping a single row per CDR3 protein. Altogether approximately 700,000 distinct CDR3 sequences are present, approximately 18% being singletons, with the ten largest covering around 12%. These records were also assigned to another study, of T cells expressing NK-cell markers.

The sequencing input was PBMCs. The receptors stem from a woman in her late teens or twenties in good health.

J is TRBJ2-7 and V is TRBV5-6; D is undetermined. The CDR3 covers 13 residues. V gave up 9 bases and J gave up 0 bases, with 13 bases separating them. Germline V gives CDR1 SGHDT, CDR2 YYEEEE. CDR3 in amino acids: CANSRNVSYEQYF. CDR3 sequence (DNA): TGTGCCAATTCGCGGAACGTCTCCTACGAGCAGTACTTC.

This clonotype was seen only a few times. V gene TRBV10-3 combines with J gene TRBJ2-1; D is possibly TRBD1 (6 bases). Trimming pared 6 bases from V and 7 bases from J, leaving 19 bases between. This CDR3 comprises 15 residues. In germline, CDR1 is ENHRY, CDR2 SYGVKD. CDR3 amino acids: CAISSAVPRGNEQFF. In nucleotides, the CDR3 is TGTGCCATCAGCTCAGCGGTCCCCAGGGGTAATGAGCAGTTCTTC.

CDR3 sequence: CASSSARRETDTQYF. The CDR3 DNA follows: TGTGCCAGCAGTTCCGCACGACGAGAGACAGATACGCAGTATTTT. The rearrangement uses TRBV6-5 and TRBJ2-3, with D unclear. Germline V lookup: CDR1 MNHEY, CDR2 SVGAGI. Trimming took 4 bases from V and 3 from J, leaving 14 bases between them. This CDR3 contains 15 residues.

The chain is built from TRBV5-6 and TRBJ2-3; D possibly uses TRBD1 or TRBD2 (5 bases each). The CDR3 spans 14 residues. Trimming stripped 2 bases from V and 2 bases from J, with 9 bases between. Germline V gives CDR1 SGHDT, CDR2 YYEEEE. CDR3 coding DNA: TGTGCCAGCAGCTTCTGGGGGACCACAGATACGCAGTATTTT. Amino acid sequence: CASSFWGTTDTQYF.

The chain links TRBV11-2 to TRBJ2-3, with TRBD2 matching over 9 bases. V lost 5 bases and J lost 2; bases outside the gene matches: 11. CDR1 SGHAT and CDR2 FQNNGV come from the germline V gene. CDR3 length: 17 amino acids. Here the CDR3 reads CASSAGSASGATDTQYF. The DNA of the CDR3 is TGTGCCAGCAGCGCAGGGTCGGCTAGCGGGGCCACAGATACGCAGTATTTT.

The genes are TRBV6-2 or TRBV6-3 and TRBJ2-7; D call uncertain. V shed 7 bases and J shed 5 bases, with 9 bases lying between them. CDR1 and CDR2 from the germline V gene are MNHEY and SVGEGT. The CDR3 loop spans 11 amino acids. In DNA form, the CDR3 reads TGTGCCAGCACCGATCGGGACGAGCAGTACTTC. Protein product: CASTDRDEQYF.

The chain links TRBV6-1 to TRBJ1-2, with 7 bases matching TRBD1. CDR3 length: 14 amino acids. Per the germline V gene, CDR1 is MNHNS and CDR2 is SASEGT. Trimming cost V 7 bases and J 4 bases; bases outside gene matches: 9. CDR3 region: CASTDLTGLYGYTF. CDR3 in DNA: TGTGCCAGCACCGACTTGACAGGGCTCTATGGCTACACCTTC.

The CDR3 DNA is TGTGCCAGCAGCTTATGGGGGCGGGGGGGTGCAGATACGCAGTATTTT. The encoded protein is CASSLWGRGGADTQYF. This sequence joins TRBV7-2 and TRBJ2-3; 9 bases agree with TRBD2. V lost 2 bases, J lost 4 bases, and 7 bases stayed unmatched. The CDR3 loop spans 16 amino acids. CDR1 is SGHTA and CDR2 is FQGNSA in the germline V gene.

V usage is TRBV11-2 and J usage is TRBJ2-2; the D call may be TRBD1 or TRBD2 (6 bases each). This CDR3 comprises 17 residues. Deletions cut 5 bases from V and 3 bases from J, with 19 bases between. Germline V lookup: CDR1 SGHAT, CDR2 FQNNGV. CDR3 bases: TGTGCCAGCAGCCCACGTCGGACAGCGGGCGACACCGGGGAGCTGTTTTTT. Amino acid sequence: CASSPRRTAGDTGELFF.

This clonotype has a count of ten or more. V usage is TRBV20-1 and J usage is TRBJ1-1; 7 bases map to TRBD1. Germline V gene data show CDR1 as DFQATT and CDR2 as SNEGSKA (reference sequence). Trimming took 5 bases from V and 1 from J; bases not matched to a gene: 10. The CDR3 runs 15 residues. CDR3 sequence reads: CSALSRQGTNTEAFF. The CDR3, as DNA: TGCAGTGCTCTGTCGCGACAGGGAACGAACACTGAAGCTTTCTTT.

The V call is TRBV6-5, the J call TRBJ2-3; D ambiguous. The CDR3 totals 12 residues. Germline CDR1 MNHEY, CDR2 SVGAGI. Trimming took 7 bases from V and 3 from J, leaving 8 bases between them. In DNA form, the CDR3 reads TGTGCCAGCAAGGCCCGTACAGATACGCAGTATTTT. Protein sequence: CASKARTDTQYF.

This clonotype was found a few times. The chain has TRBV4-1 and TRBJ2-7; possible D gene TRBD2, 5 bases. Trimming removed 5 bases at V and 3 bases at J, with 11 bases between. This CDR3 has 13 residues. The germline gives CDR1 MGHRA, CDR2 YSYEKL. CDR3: CASSSGLIYEQYF. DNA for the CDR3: TGCGCCAGCAGCTCAGGACTTATCTACGAGCAGTACTTC.

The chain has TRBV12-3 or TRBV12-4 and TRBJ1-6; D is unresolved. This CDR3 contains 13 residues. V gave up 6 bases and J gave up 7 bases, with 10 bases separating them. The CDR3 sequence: CASRVLGNSPLHF. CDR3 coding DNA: TGTGCCAGCAGGGTGTTGGGGAATTCACCCCTCCACTTT.

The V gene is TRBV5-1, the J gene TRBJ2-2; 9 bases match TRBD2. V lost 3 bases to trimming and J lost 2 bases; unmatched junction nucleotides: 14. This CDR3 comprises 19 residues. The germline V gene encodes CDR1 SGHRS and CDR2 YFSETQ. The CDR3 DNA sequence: TGCGCCAGCAGCTGGACTGCGGAGCGGGAGGCTCAAAACACCGGGGAGCTGTTTTTT. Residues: CASSWTAEREAQNTGELFF.

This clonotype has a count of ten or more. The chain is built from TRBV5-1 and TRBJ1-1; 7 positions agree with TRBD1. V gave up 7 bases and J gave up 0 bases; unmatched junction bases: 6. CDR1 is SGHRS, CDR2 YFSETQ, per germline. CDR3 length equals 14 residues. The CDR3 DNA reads TGCGCCAGCTCCGAGACAGGGCTGAACACTGAAGCTTTCTTT. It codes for CASSETGLNTEAFF. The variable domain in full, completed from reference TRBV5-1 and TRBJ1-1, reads KAGVTQTPRYLIKTRGQQVTLSCSPISGHRSVSWYQQTPGQGLQFLFEYFSETQRNKGNFPGRFSGRQFSNSRSEMNVSTLELGDSALYLCASSETGLNTEAFFGQGTRLTVV.

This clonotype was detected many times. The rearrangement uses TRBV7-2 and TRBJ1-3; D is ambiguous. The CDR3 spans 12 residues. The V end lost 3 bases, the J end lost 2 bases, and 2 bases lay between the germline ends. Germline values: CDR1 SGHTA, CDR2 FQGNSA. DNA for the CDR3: TGTGCCAGCAGCTTTCCTGGAAACACCATATATTTT. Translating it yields CASSFPGNTIYF.